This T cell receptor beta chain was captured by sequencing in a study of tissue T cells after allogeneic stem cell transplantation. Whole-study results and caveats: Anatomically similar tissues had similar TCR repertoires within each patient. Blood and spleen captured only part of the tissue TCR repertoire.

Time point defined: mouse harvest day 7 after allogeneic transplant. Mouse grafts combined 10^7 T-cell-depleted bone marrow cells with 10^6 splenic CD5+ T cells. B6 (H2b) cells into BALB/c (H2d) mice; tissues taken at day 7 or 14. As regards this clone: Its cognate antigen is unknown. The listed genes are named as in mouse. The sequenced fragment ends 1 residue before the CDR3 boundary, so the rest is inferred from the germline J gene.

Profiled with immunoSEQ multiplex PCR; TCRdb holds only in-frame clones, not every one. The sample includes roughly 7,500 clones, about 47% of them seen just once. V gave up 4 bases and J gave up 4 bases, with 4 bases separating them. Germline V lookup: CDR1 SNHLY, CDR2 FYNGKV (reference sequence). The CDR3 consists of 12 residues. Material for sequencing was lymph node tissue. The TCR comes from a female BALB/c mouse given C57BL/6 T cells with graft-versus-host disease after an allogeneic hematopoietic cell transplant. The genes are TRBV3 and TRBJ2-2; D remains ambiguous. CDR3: CASSSSTGQLYF. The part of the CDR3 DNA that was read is TGTGCCAGCAGCTCTTCCACCGGGCAGCTCTAC. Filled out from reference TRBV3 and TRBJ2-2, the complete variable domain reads GPKVLQIPSHQIIDMGQMVTLNCDPVSNHLYFYWYKQILGQQMEFLVNFYNGKVMEKSKLFKDQFSVERPDGSYFTLKIQPTALEDSAVYFCASSSSTGQLYFGEGSKLTVL.